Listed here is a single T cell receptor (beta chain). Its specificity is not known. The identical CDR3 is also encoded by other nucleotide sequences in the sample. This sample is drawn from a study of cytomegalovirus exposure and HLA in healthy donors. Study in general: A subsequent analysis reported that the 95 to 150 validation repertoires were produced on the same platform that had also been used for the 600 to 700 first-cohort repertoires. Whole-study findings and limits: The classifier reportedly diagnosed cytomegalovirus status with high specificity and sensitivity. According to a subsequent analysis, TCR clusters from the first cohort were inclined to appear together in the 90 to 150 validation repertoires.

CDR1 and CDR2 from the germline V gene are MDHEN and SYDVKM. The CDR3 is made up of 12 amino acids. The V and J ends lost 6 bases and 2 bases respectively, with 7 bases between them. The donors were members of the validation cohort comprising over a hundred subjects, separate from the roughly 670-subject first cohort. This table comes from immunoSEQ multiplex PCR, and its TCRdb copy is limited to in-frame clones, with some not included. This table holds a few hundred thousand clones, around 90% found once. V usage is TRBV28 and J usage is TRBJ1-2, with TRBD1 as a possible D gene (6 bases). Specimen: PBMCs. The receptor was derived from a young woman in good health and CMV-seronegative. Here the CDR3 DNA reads TGTGCCAGCAGGAGGGGGAACTATGGCTACACCTTC. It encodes CASRRGNYGYTF.